This TCR beta chain was documented in a study of blood T cell repertoires in COVID-19 (TCRdb year 2020). In the study overall: Samples from collaborators originated in the United States, Italy and Spain and spanned both the acute and convalescent phases of COVID-19. The repertoires were released in a freely available public database intended as a resource for research on the immune response to SARS-CoV-2. Where available, HLA class I and class II types were taken from metadata supplied by the sample provider and were not determined by assay-based typing. Nearly every sample came with metadata listing a de-identified subject ID, COVID-19 status, age in years and sex. Subjects who had been exposed to COVID-19, were actively infected with it, or had recovered from it provided the deeply sampled blood TCRbeta repertoires that made up the dataset. The material from the prospective study consisted of cDNA or gDNA derived from T cells, B-cell-depleted T cells, or PBMCs. Samples were obtained from the ongoing ImmuneRACE study (first 160 participants) and from some 1,300 subjects provided by 6 global collaborators.

The collaborating institutions used their own protocols to collect whole blood in K2EDTA tubes. Collaborator samples were shipped for TCRbeta analysis as frozen whole blood, isolated PBMCs, or DNA extracted from either sample type. Looking up the germline V gene yields CDR1 KGHSH and CDR2 LQKENI. For this chain, trimming is 2 bases at the V end and 7 bases at the J end, and the number of junction bases without a gene match is 11. The CDR3 covers 16 residues, taking in both the cysteine and the phenylalanine. This entry keeps only the CDR3 DNA: 48 bases, framed from base 1. The immunoSEQ Assay, a bias-controlled multiplex PCR, was used to amplify TCRbeta CDR3 regions from genomic DNA. The study's processing was this. Nucleated cell counts per sample were estimated from amplification of reference gene primers within the assay. To quantify the absolute abundance of each unique TCRbeta CDR3 rearrangement, sequence reads were collapsed and filtered. For each sample, productive Simpson clonality was calculated as the square root of Simpson's diversity index over productive rearrangements. The table was pulled from immuneACCESS by TCRdb, which kept in-frame rearrangements only. Such tables lose some clones; where checked, under half of the loss comes from unresolved V genes, and the rest has no known cause. The V and J calls and the clone size are those of that table, but D and trimming were determined from the DNA. The sample includes about 190,000 clones, with nearly 80% observed a single time. Jointly, the top ten make up roughly 28% of the sample.

As regards this clone: The specificity of this receptor is unknown. Base quality data are lacking; no much larger clone is found one base away.

Overall study results and their limits: How much clinical and demographic metadata was included differed by source and by participant, and the metadata was provided uncurated.

The source of this sequence is a woman in her 70s with acute or convalescent COVID-19. The rearranged chain carries TRBV18 and TRBJ2-1; TRBD2 lines up with 7 middle nucleotides. Sequenced material: peripheral blood. The DNA reads TGTGCCAGCTCACCAATGTTGGGGGAGGGCCCGAATGAGCAGTTCTTC. Translated, it gives CASSPMLGEGPNEQFF.